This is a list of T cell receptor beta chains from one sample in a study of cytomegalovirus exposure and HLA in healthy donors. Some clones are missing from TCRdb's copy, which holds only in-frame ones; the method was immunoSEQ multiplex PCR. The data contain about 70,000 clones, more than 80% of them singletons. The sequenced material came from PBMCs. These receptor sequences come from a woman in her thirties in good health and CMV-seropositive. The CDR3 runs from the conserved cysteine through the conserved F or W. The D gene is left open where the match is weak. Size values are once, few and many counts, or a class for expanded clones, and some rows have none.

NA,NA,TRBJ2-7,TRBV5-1,TGCGCCAGCAGCTTCGACAGACCGTACGAGCAGTACTTC,CASSFDRPYEQYF
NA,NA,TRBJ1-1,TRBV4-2,TGTGCCAGCAGCCAAGCCAGTGAAGCTTTCTTT,CASSQASEAFF
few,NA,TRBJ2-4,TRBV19,TGTGCCAGTAGTATATCCCGGACAGTATATCACATTCAGTACTTC,CASSISRTVYHIQYF
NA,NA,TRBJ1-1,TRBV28,TGTGCCAGCAGTTTGGATTGGCAGGGCGGATCGGCTTTCTTT,CASSLDWQGGSAFF
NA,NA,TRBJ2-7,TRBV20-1,TGCAGTGCCGTACTAAACTACGAGCAGTACTTC,CSAVLNYEQYF
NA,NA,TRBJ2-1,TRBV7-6,TGTGCCAGCAGCTTAGGTCCTGCGGGACCCGAATGGGGCAATGAGCAGTTCTTC,CASSLGPAGPEWGNEQFF
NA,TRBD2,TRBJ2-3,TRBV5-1,TGCGCCAGCAGACCCTCCCCGACTAGCGGGAGGGCCGGGACAGATACGCAGTATTTT,CASRPSPTSGRAGTDTQYF
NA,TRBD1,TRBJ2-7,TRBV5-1,TGCGCCAGCTCCGGGACAGGTGCCTACGAGCAGTACTTC,CASSGTGAYEQYF
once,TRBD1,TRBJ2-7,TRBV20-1,TGCAGTGCAAGACAGGGGCTCGAGCAGTACTTC,CSARQGLEQYF
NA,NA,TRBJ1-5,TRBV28,TGTGCCACGTCCCGGGAGGGATATAGCAATCAGCCCCAGCATTTT,CATSREGYSNQPQHF
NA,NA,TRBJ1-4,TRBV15,TGTGCCACCAGCAGGGCGTTACAACGGCGGGCTAATGAAAAACTGTTTTTT,CATSRALQRRANEKLFF
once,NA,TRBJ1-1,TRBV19,TGTGCCAGTAGTTCCAGGGTTCTGTGGACTGAAGCTTTCTTT,CASSSRVLWTEAFF
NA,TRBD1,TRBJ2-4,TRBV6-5,TGTGCCAGCAGTCCACAGGGGGCGACCAAAAACATTCAGTACTTC,CASSPQGATKNIQYF
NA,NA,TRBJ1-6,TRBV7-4,TGTGCCAGCAGCCAGGGCCTTTCACCCCTCCACTTT,CASSQGLSPLHF
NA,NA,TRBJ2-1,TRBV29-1,TGCAGCGTTCGTTCGCCAACTATAGGCAATGAGCAGTTCTTC,CSVRSPTIGNEQFF
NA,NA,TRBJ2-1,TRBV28,TGTGCCAGCAGCTCGGCGGGGACCTCACGGATACACAATGAGCAGTTCTTC,CASSSAGTSRIHNEQFF
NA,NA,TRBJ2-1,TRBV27,TGTGCCAGCAGTTTGGGAGGAAGCTCCTACAATGAGCAGTTCTTC,CASSLGGSSYNEQFF
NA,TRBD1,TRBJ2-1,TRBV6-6,TGTGCCAGCAGAGATGGGACAGGGGGCTTCAATGAGCAGTTCTTC,CASRDGTGGFNEQFF
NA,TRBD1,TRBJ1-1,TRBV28,TGTGCCAGCAGTTTCGGCGGGACAAGGAGGGGGCGGGTCACTGAAGCTTTCTTT,CASSFGGTRRGRVTEAFF
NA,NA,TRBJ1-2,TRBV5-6,TGTGCCAGCAGCTTGGCTGCAGACTTTAACTATGGCTACACCTTC,CASSLAADFNYGYTF
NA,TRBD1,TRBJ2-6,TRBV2,TGTGCCAGCAGGGGACCGTGGGACAGCAGCTCTGGGGCCAACGTCCTGACTTTC,CASRGPWDSSSGANVLTF
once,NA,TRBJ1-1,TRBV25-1,TGTGCCAGCAGTGAATTCCCGACTGAAGCTTTCTTT,CASSEFPTEAFF
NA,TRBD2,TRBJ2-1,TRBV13,TGTGCCAGCAGACCAACAGGGTTTGGGCTAGCGGGAGGGCCTAGCTCCTACAATGAGCAGTTCTTC,CASRPTGFGLAGGPSSYNEQFF
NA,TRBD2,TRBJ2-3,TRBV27,TGTGCCAGCAGTTTATACCCGGGAGGGACCACAGATACGCAGTATTTT,CASSLYPGGTTDTQYF
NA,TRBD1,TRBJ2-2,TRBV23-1,TGCGCCAGCCTTAGGCACAGGGGAAACACCGGGGAGCTGTTTTTT,CASLRHRGNTGELFF
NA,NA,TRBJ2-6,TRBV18,TGTGCCAGCTCACTAAGCTACAGGATCAGCTCTGGGGCCAACGTCCTGACTTTC,CASSLSYRISSGANVLTF
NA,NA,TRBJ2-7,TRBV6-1,TGTGCCAGCGTAACCGGGACATCCTTATCCTACGAGCAGTACTTC,CASVTGTSLSYEQYF
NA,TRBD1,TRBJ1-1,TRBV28,TGTGCCAGCAGTTTAGGGAGGGGACAGGGCCCTGAAGCTTTCTTT,CASSLGRGQGPEAFF
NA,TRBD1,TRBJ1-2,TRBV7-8,TGTGCCAGCAGCTTAACGGGACAGGGTAACTATGGCTACACCTTC,CASSLTGQGNYGYTF
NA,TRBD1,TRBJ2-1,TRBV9,TGTGCCAGCAGCGTCACCGGGACAGGAATTTCTTACAATGAGCAGTTCTTC,CASSVTGTGISYNEQFF
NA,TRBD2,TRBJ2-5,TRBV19,TGTGCCAGTAGTATCCAAGCGGGGTCGGGAGAGACCCAGTACTTC,CASSIQAGSGETQYF
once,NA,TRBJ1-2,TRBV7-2,TGTGCCAGCAGCACAGGCTATGGCTACACCTTC,CASSTGYGYTF
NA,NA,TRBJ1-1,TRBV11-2,TGTGCCAGCAGCTTCGCACAGGGAGGGCTTGAAGCTTTCTTT,CASSFAQGGLEAFF
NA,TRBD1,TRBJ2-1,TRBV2,TGTGCCAGCAGCCGGGACAGGGGATACAATGAGCAGTTCTTC,CASSRDRGYNEQFF
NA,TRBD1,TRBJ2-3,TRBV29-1,TGCAGCGTTGCAAGGACAGGGTTAACAGATACGCAGTATTTT,CSVARTGLTDTQYF
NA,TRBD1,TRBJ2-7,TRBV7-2,TGTGCCAGCAGCTTTTCCGGACAGGGAATTTACGAGCAGTACTTC,CASSFSGQGIYEQYF
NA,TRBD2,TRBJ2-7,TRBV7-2,TGTGCCAGCAGCTTACCGGGAGGCCCCTACGAGCAGTACTTC,CASSLPGGPYEQYF